A single sample gave rise to the 15 T cell receptor beta chains below, sequenced in a study of blood T cell repertoires in COVID-19. The method was immunoSEQ multiplex PCR; TCRdb's version includes in-frame clones alone and lacks a portion of them. This sample has over 85,000 clones, with around 93% found just once. Input material: peripheral blood. The receptor set was obtained from a human donor with active COVID-19. The donor label of this sample is uncertain.

The chain carries TRBV5-6 and TRBJ1-2, with D unclear. The V end was cut by 3 bases, the J end by 7 bases, with 16 bases between. This CDR3 is 14 amino acids long. Germline V CDR1 and CDR2: SGHDT, YYEEEE. The CDR3 nucleotides are TGTGCCAGCAGCTCCCCCCCGGGAATTGGTGGCTACACCTTC. This gives the protein CASSSPPGIGGYTF.

V usage is TRBV15 and J usage is TRBJ2-1, with TRBD2 identical over 10 bases. The CDR3 loop spans 17 amino acids. Germline loops: CDR1 LNHNV, CDR2 YYDKDF (reference sequence). V lost 3 bases, J lost 5 bases, and 10 bases stayed unmatched. The CDR3 reads CATSREYRSGGDNEQFF. As DNA, the CDR3 is TGTGCCACCAGCAGGGAATACCGGAGCGGGGGGGACAATGAGCAGTTCTTC.

The chain links TRBV6-5 to TRBJ2-1, with TRBD1 identical over 11 bases. This CDR3 region has 15 residues. In germline, CDR1 is MNHEY, CDR2 SVGAGI. Trimming cost V 6 bases and J 5 bases; bases outside gene matches: 6. CDR3 sequence reads: CASRPGTGGNNEQFF. As DNA, the CDR3 is TGTGCCAGCAGACCCGGGACAGGGGGGAACAATGAGCAGTTCTTC.

This clone occurred once. The V call is TRBV27, the J call TRBJ2-2; tentatively, D is TRBD1 (7 bases). Germline-derived CDR1 and CDR2 are MNHEY and SMNVEV (reference sequence). The V gene lost 6 bases and the J gene lost 4 bases, with 18 bases spanning the gap. The CDR3 extends over 16 amino acids. The CDR3 coding sequence is TGTGCCAGCAGGCTATTTGGACAGGAGGGCACCGGGGAGCTGTTTTTT. Protein: CASRLFGQEGTGELFF.

The gene calls are TRBV7-9 and TRBJ2-5; TRBD2 matches at 7 bases. Germline V gene data show CDR1 as SEHNR and CDR2 as FQNEAQ (reference sequence). V shed 9 bases and J 5 bases; nucleotides not matched to a gene: 9. CDR3 size: 13 residues. The CDR3 here is CASSGGRGETQYF. CDR3 in DNA: TGTGCCAGTTCCGGAGGGCGGGGGGAGACCCAGTACTTC.

The genes are TRBV7-2 and TRBJ1-5; the D is unclear. The V end was cut by 0 bases, the J end by 3 bases, with 9 bases between. The germline V gene has CDR1 SGHTA and CDR2 FQGNSA. This CDR3 spans 15 amino acids. CDR3 sequence: CASSLARGFNQPQHF. The CDR3 bases are TGTGCCAGCAGCTTAGCGCGCGGCTTCAATCAGCCCCAGCATTTT.

This clone has only one observation. This rearrangement joins TRBV2 to TRBJ2-2; the match to TRBD1 covers 9 bases. V gave up 5 bases and J gave up 7 bases; unmatched junction bases: 8. The CDR3 consists of 15 residues. Germline CDR1 SNHLY, CDR2 FYNNEI. The CDR3 coding sequence is TGTGCCAGCAGTCGGACAGGGGCGACGGGCGGGGAGCTGTTTTTT. Translated, it gives CASSRTGATGGELFF. Complete variable domain (other parts from reference TRBV2 and TRBJ2-2): EPEVTQTPSHQVTQMGQEVILRCVPISNHLYFYWYRQILGQKVEFLVSFYNNEISEKSEIFDDQFSVERPDGSNFTLKIRSTKLEDSAMYFCASSRTGATGGELFFGEGSRLTVL.

This chain links TRBV11-1 with TRBJ2-3; TRBD2 might be the D (6 bases). Trimming shortened V by 4 bases and J by 7 bases, and 21 bases separated the two germline ends. CDR1 SGHAT and CDR2 FQDESV come from the germline V gene (reference sequence). The CDR3 runs to 16 residues. CDR3 protein: CASSSPVRREGNTQYF. DNA for the CDR3: TGTGCCAGCAGCTCGCCGGTTAGGAGGGAAGGAAATACGCAGTATTTT.

V is TRBV3-1 (or the pseudogene TRBV3-2) and J is TRBJ1-5; D not resolved. There are 14 residues in the CDR3. Germline V gene data show CDR1 as LGHDT and CDR2 as YNNKEL (reference sequence). V gave up 1 base and J gave up 5 bases, with 9 bases separating them. In DNA, the CDR3 is TGTGCCAGCAGCCAAGGCAAGGCGGATCAGCCCCAGCATTTT. It is translated as CASSQGKADQPQHF.

V and J are TRBV3-1 (or the pseudogene TRBV3-2) and TRBJ1-4; the D is unclear. V was cut by 1 base and J by 10 bases, with 16 bases left in between. From germline, CDR1 is LGHDT and CDR2 YNNKEL (reference sequence). This CDR3 comprises 15 residues. The DNA of the CDR3 is TGTGCCAGCAGCCAAGGTCCACCCCTGGGAGGAAAACTGTTTTTT. As protein: CASSQGPPLGGKLFF.

This clone has a single count. The chain combines TRBV9 with TRBJ2-1, with D maybe TRBD2 (6 bases). The CDR3 runs 16 residues. Germline CDR1 and CDR2: SGDLS and YYNGEE. Trimming took off 3 bases at V and 4 bases at J, with 17 bases between the two ends. This chain's CDR3 is CASSGRLEGLYNEQFF. In nucleotides, the CDR3 is TGTGCCAGCAGCGGAAGACTAGAAGGTCTGTACAATGAGCAGTTCTTC.

This sequence joins TRBV2 and TRBJ1-2, with 7 bases matching TRBD1. The CDR3 totals 14 residues. V shed 7 bases, J shed 8 bases, and the junction held 13 bases outside the gene matches. Germline CDR1 and CDR2: SNHLY and FYNNEI. The CDR3 nucleotides read TGTGCCAGCACCCTAACCCAGGGGGAGAAGGGCTACACCTTC. Encoded protein: CASTLTQGEKGYTF.

The chain links TRBV2 to TRBJ1-2; 7 bases are a match to TRBD1. Looked up from germline, CDR1 is SNHLY and CDR2 is FYNNEI. With V trimmed by 6 bases and J by 7 bases, 11 bases remained unmatched. This CDR3 is built from 14 residues. This CDR3 reads CASRNRGNYGGYTF. DNA for the CDR3: TGTGCCAGCAGAAACAGGGGAAATTACGGTGGCTACACCTTC.

This chain connects TRBV6-1 to TRBJ2-3; 10 positions match TRBD2. Germline trimming cut 1 base from V and 10 bases from J; bases unmatched to any gene: 8. Germline assignment: CDR1 MNHNS and CDR2 SASEGT. The CDR3 spans 15 residues. The CDR3 loop reads CASSEVSSGGRAQYF. DNA of the CDR3: TGTGCCAGCAGTGAAGTGTCTAGCGGGGGACGAGCGCAGTATTTT.

The chain has TRBV12-5 and TRBJ2-3; TRBD1 agrees at 7 bases. In germline, CDR1 is LGHNT, CDR2 FRNRAP. V shed 7 bases, J shed 2 bases, and the junction held 6 bases outside the gene matches. The CDR3 length is 14 residues. CDR3 loop: CASAQGVLTDTQYF. The CDR3 DNA sequence: TGTGCTAGTGCGCAGGGGGTACTCACAGATACGCAGTATTTT.